The following is a TCR beta chain sequence with its context. Its antigen is not identified. Method: immunoSEQ multiplex PCR; TCRdb's copy keeps in-frame clones and lacks some. The data show 120,000 to 150,000 clones, around nine tenths seen once. The CDR3 is 15 residues long. V lost 0 bases to trimming and J lost 4 bases, with 12 bases between them. Looked up from germline, CDR1 is LGHDT and CDR2 is YNNKEL (reference sequence). This specimen belongs to a study of T cell responses to AZD1222 COVID-19 vaccine. Study results and caveats: Variant regions that are unmutated are reportedly the target of nearly half of spike-specific TCRs. Vaccine-related CD4 TCRs covered spike, predominating at 160-218 and 743-854.

The sequenced sample was peripheral blood, obtained on day 0 of AZD1222 vaccination. The TCR originated in an adult in good health. This rearrangement joins TRBV3-1 (or the pseudogene TRBV3-2) to TRBJ1-1; D remains unclear. For the CDR3, the DNA is TGTGCCAGCAGCCAAGAGCTTTTACAGTTCACTGAAGCTTTCTTT. It yields the protein CASSQELLQFTEAFF.